This is a list of T cell receptor beta chains from one sample in a study of cytomegalovirus exposure and HLA in healthy donors. Profiled with immunoSEQ multiplex PCR; TCRdb holds only in-frame clones, not every one. This table has about 190,000 clones, about three quarters appearing once. The sample taken for sequencing was PBMCs. Every receptor here comes from a woman aged 40 to 55 in good health and CMV-seronegative. Each CDR3 is given with its conserved first and last residue. The order of the fields is V gene, J gene, D gene, clone size, CDR3 DNA, CDR3 protein. D genes are given only for firm matches. Size tells how often a clone was seen (once, few, many) or the class of an expanded clone, and some rows leave it out.

TRBV9	TRBJ2-1	-	-	TGTGCCAGCACCCTAGGGGTCGCAAGCTCCTACAATGAGCAGTTCTTC	CASTLGVASSYNEQFF
TRBV6-5	TRBJ2-1	-	-	TGTGCCAGCAGTTATCTTAGGGGGAGCTCCTACAATGAGCAGTTCTTC	CASSYLRGSSYNEQFF
TRBV5-4	TRBJ2-1	TRBD2	-	TGTGCCAGCAACAAAGGAAGGACTAGCGGGAGCAATGAGCAGTTCTTC	CASNKGRTSGSNEQFF
TRBV11-2	TRBJ2-3	TRBD2	-	TGTGCCAGCAGCCCCCGGCCTGGGACTAGCCGCACAGATACGCAGTATTTT	CASSPRPGTSRTDTQYF
TRBV19	TRBJ1-2	TRBD1	-	TGTGCCAGTAGTATCTGGGGGGCAGGGGGCTCATATGGCTACACCTTC	CASSIWGAGGSYGYTF
TRBV15	TRBJ2-2	-	-	TGTGCCACCAGCAAGGGGGACGGGTTCCCCGGGGAGCTGTTTTTT	CATSKGDGFPGELFF
TRBV15	TRBJ1-4	TRBD1	few	TGTGCCACCAGCGCGGGACAGCTGGATGAAAAACTGTTTTTT	CATSAGQLDEKLFF
TRBV6-1	TRBJ1-4	-	-	TGTGCCAGCAGTGAAGCGCAGGGTGGAAATGAAAAACTGTTTTTT	CASSEAQGGNEKLFF
TRBV25-1	TRBJ1-1	TRBD1	-	TGTGCCAGCAGTGTGACCGGGACAGGGGGCTTGATCTTT	CASSVTGTGGLIF
TRBV5-1	TRBJ2-5	TRBD2	-	TGCGCCAGCAGCTTGGGCGGGAGTACCGAGTTAGAGACCCAGTACTTC	CASSLGGSTELETQYF
TRBV5-1	TRBJ2-1	TRBD2	-	TGCGCCAGCAGCTCCGCAAGCGGGACTCGGGATGAGCAGTTCTTC	CASSSASGTRDEQFF
TRBV2	TRBJ2-5	TRBD1	-	TGTGCCAGCAGTGGTTCGACAGGGGCCAAGACCCAGTACTTC	CASSGSTGAKTQYF
TRBV18	TRBJ1-5	-	-	TGTGCCAGCTCACCGGAAGGGGATCAGCCCCAGCATTTT	CASSPEGDQPQHF
TRBV19	TRBJ1-1	-	-	TGTGCCAGTACTACGCCGGGGAACACTGAAGCTTTCTTT	CASTTPGNTEAFF
TRBV5-5	TRBJ1-4	-	few	TGTGCCAGCAGTCCTGACCCAGGGGTTAATGAAAAACTGTTTTTT	CASSPDPGVNEKLFF
TRBV2	TRBJ1-1	-	once	TGTGCCAGCAGCACACGGAACACTGAAGCTTTCTTT	CASSTRNTEAFF
TRBV11-3	TRBJ2-3	-	-	TGTGCCAGCAGCTTAGACTCTAGCACAGATACGCAGTATTTT	CASSLDSSTDTQYF
TRBV27	TRBJ2-1	TRBD2	few	TGTGCCAGCAGTTTATTTCCGACAGGGACTAGCGGAGTTGAGCAGTTCTTC	CASSLFPTGTSGVEQFF
TRBV7-2	TRBJ1-1	-	-	TGTGCCAGCAGCTTAGGGGCGGGGGTCTCTGGGACTGAAGCTTTCTTT	CASSLGAGVSGTEAFF
TRBV7-3	TRBJ1-2	-	-	TGTGCCAGCAGCCCCTCCCAGGGGAAGTATGGCTACACCTTC	CASSPSQGKYGYTF
TRBV6-5	TRBJ1-5	-	-	TGTGCCAGCAGTTACTCCCTAGATCAGCCCCAGCATTTT	CASSYSLDQPQHF
TRBV28	TRBJ2-2	-	-	TGTGCCAGCAGTTCCCTTTTCACCCGGTTTAGAACCGGGGAGCTGTTTTTT	CASSSLFTRFRTGELFF
TRBV10-3	TRBJ2-2	-	once	TGTGCCACCCTCGGGGGTATCGGCACCGGGGAGCTGTTTTTT	CATLGGIGTGELFF
TRBV9	TRBJ1-3	-	-	TGTGCCAGCAGCCCGCAGGGGTCTGGAAACACCATATATTTT	CASSPQGSGNTIYF
TRBV4-3	TRBJ1-5	-	-	TGCGCCAGCAGCCAAGGGAGGAATCAGCCCCAGCATTTT	CASSQGRNQPQHF
TRBV4-1	TRBJ1-2	-	-	TGCGCCAGCAGCCAAGAAGGTGACAGTAAGGGCTACACCTTC	CASSQEGDSKGYTF
TRBV13	TRBJ2-1	-	once	TGTGCCAGCAGCGTCCACAGGGGGGGCTCCTACAATGAGCAGTTCTTC	CASSVHRGGSYNEQFF
TRBV7-2	TRBJ2-3	-	-	TGTGCCAGCAGCCGGAGACCCGGCGAAGATACGCAGTATTTT	CASSRRPGEDTQYF
TRBV29-1	TRBJ2-6	-	few	TGCAGCGTTGAACCCGCTGGGGCCAACGTCCTGACTTTC	CSVEPAGANVLTF
TRBV11-3	TRBJ1-4	TRBD1	-	TGTGCCAGCAGCCGCGGGACAGGGCATAATGAAAAACTGTTTTTT	CASSRGTGHNEKLFF
TRBV18	TRBJ2-3	TRBD2	-	TGTGCCAGCTCACTCTCCGGGACTACTAGCACAGATACGCAGTATTTT	CASSLSGTTSTDTQYF
TRBV4-1	TRBJ2-2	TRBD1	-	TGCGCCAGCAGCCAAGACTACAGGGGGGCCGGCGGGGAGCTGTTTTTT	CASSQDYRGAGGELFF
TRBV29-1	TRBJ2-5	-	-	TGCAGCGTTGAAGAGGCTAACAGAGCCGTTCAAGAGACCCAGTACTTC	CSVEEANRAVQETQYF
TRBV5-4	TRBJ1-2	TRBD1	-	TGTGCCAGCAGCTTGGGGGACAGGGGGCGAGGCTACACCTTC	CASSLGDRGRGYTF